Listed below are T cell receptor beta chains from one sample, sequenced in a study of blood T cell repertoires in COVID-19. Profiled with immunoSEQ multiplex PCR; TCRdb holds only in-frame clones, not every one. The sample records around 99,000 clones, around 81% being singletons. Sequenced input: peripheral blood. The source of these receptors is a human donor in a cohort sampled during active or convalescent COVID-19. Both conserved end residues are part of each CDR3. A D gene is named only where the DNA matches it firmly. Size is omitted from some rows. Given values are once, few, many or a class for expanded clones.

v_gene,j_gene,d_gene,abundance,CDR3aa,CDR3nt
TRBV29-1,TRBJ1-5,TRBD1,.,CSVVGTGNQPQHF,TGCAGCGTTGTTGGGACAGGCAATCAGCCCCAGCATTTT
TRBV10-3,TRBJ2-7,TRBD1,.,CANITGVRCEQYF,TGTGCCAATATAACAGGGGTGCGGTGCGAGCAGTACTTC
TRBV19,TRBJ2-3,.,.,CASRPRAGTTDTQYF,TGTGCCAGTAGACCTAGGGCGGGAACCACAGATACGCAGTATTTT
TRBV2,TRBJ2-3,.,.,CASQRGASTDTQYF,TGTGCCAGCCAACGTGGGGCTAGCACAGATACGCAGTATTTT
TRBV5-8,TRBJ2-7,TRBD1,.,CASSRDRVYEQYF,TGTGCCAGCAGCCGGGACAGGGTCTACGAGCAGTACTTC
TRBV6-5,TRBJ2-7,.,.,CASSYRPRVTSEQYF,TGTGCCAGCAGTTACCGGCCCCGGGTGACCTCCGAGCAGTACTTC
TRBV5-1,TRBJ1-2,.,.,CASSLVGSYGYTF,TGCGCCAGCAGCTTGGTTGGCAGCTATGGCTACACCTTC
TRBV6-5,TRBJ2-7,TRBD1,.,CASTRDRTSYEQYF,TGTGCCAGCACCAGGGACAGGACCTCCTACGAGCAGTACTTC
TRBV6-2/TRBV6-3,TRBJ2-1,TRBD2,.,CASSSTTSGPYNEQFF,TGTGCCAGCAGTTCCACGACTAGCGGCCCATACAATGAGCAGTTCTTC
TRBV4-1,TRBJ2-2,.,few,CASSQLGELFF,TGCGCCAGCAGCCAGTTAGGGGAGCTGTTTTTT
TRBV3-1/TRBV3-2,TRBJ1-4,TRBD1,.,CASSPRQGQVEKLFF,TGTGCCAGCAGCCCACGACAGGGTCAAGTGGAAAAACTGTTTTTT
TRBV15,TRBJ2-7,TRBD2,.,CATSRDPPGLASSNEQYF,TGTGCCACCAGCAGAGATCCCCCCGGACTAGCGTCGTCGAACGAGCAGTACTTC
TRBV19,TRBJ1-5,TRBD1,.,CASSRGGGQGAFQPQHF,TGTGCCAGTAGTAGAGGTGGGGGACAGGGGGCCTTTCAGCCCCAGCATTTT
TRBV9,TRBJ2-7,TRBD2,few,CASSVYPGGEQYF,TGTGCCAGCAGCGTATACCCGGGGGGCGAGCAGTACTTC
TRBV27,TRBJ1-2,.,.,CASSLRRQNYGYTF,TGTGCCAGCAGTTTACGTCGACAGAACTATGGCTACACCTTC
TRBV3-1/TRBV3-2,TRBJ2-3,TRBD2,once,CASSSSGGSTDTQYF,TGTGCCAGCAGCTCGAGCGGGGGCAGCACAGATACGCAGTATTTT
TRBV18,TRBJ1-2,.,.,CASSPYTGNNYGYTF,TGTGCCAGCTCACCGTATACGGGGAATAACTATGGCTACACCTTC
TRBV4-3,TRBJ2-1,TRBD1,few,CASSHRTGGLDEQFF,TGCGCCAGCAGCCACCGGACAGGGGGCCTCGATGAGCAGTTCTTC
TRBV9,TRBJ2-3,.,.,CASSVAGELISSTDTQYF,TGTGCCAGCAGCGTAGCTGGGGAGCTTATATCAAGCACAGATACGCAGTATTTT
TRBV20-1,TRBJ2-7,.,.,CSASGAGGEQYF,TGCAGTGCTAGTGGGGCGGGCGGCGAGCAGTACTTC
TRBV6-4,TRBJ1-6,.,.,CASSERRNSPLHF,TGTGCCAGCAGTGAGCGCCGAAATTCACCCCTCCACTTT
TRBV6-2/TRBV6-3,TRBJ1-5,TRBD1,few,CASSYSLTGALNQPQHF,TGTGCCAGCAGTTACTCCCTTACAGGGGCCCTGAATCAGCCCCAGCATTTT
TRBV7-9,TRBJ2-7,.,many,CASSPQKYEQYF,TGTGCCAGCAGCCCCCAGAAATACGAGCAGTACTTC
TRBV6-5,TRBJ1-1,.,.,CASSYRGVTEAFF,TGTGCCAGCAGTTACCGCGGAGTCACTGAAGCTTTCTTT
TRBV6-5,TRBJ1-6,.,.,CASSYRLSSYNSPLHF,TGTGCCAGCAGTTACCGACTGAGCTCCTATAATTCACCCCTCCACTTT
TRBV2,TRBJ2-2,TRBD2,.,CASSVLAGAGELFF,TGTGCCAGCAGTGTCCTAGCGGGAGCCGGGGAGCTGTTTTTT
TRBV4-1,TRBJ2-7,TRBD2,.,CASSQERGVHYEQYF,TGCGCCAGCAGCCAAGAGCGGGGGGTCCACTACGAGCAGTACTTC
TRBV6-1,TRBJ1-2,.,.,CASSEAGRGNGYTF,TGTGCCAGCAGTGAAGCGGGGAGGGGCAATGGCTACACCTTC
TRBV10-2,TRBJ2-7,TRBD1,.,CASSEFRGTLYEQYF,TGCGCCAGCAGTGAATTCAGGGGGACCCTCTACGAGCAGTACTTC
TRBV7-9,TRBJ2-3,TRBD2,once,CASSPLTGGGDTQYF,TGTGCCAGCAGCCCCCTCACGGGGGGGGGAGATACGCAGTATTTT
TRBV9,TRBJ2-3,.,.,CASSVARQYDTQYF,TGTGCCAGCAGCGTAGCTAGGCAGTATGATACGCAGTATTTT
TRBV11-3,TRBJ2-2,TRBD2,.,CASSLGGPGLAAGELFF,TGTGCCAGCAGCTTGGGGGGCCCGGGACTAGCAGCCGGGGAGCTGTTTTTT
TRBV30,TRBJ1-3,.,.,CAWSERDRSSGNTIYF,TGTGCCTGGAGTGAGCGAGACAGGAGCTCTGGAAACACCATATATTTT
TRBV6-5,TRBJ2-1,.,.,CASSYSNTGKQFF,TGTGCCAGCAGTTACTCAAATACAGGGAAGCAGTTCTTC
TRBV11-2,TRBJ1-1,.,.,CASSLGARNTEAFF,TGTGCCAGCAGCTTAGGGGCTCGGAACACTGAAGCTTTCTTT
TRBV18,TRBJ1-2,.,.,CASSPAQGLANYGYTF,TGTGCCAGCTCACCAGCCCAGGGGTTGGCTAACTATGGCTACACCTTC
TRBV28,TRBJ2-4,TRBD2,.,CASSPTSGRAAVKNIQYF,TGTGCCAGCAGTCCGACTAGCGGGAGGGCCGCTGTTAAAAACATTCAGTACTTC
TRBV15,TRBJ2-1,TRBD2,.,CATTSGGSYNEQFF,TGTGCCACCACCTCGGGGGGGTCCTACAATGAGCAGTTCTTC
TRBV7-2,TRBJ2-2,.,.,CASSFFRLSNTGELFF,TGTGCCAGCAGCTTCTTCAGACTTTCAAACACCGGGGAGCTGTTTTTT
TRBV6-5,TRBJ1-2,TRBD1,.,CASSRQGYGYTF,TGTGCCAGCAGCCGACAGGGCTATGGCTACACCTTC